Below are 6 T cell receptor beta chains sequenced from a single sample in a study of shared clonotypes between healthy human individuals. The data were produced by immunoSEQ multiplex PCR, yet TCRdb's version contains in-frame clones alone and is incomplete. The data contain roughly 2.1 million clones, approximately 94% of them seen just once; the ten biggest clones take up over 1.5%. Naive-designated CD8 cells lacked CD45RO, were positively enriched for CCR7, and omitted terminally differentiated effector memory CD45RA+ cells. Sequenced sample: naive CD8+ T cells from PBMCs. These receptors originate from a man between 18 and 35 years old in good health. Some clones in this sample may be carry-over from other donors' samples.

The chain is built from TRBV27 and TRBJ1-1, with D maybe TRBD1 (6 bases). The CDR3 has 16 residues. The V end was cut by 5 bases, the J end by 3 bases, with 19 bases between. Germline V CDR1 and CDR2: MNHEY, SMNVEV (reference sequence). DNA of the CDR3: TGTGCCAGCAGTCCAGATCAGGGGCCGCGGGACACTGAAGCTTTCTTT. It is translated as CASSPDQGPRDTEAFF.

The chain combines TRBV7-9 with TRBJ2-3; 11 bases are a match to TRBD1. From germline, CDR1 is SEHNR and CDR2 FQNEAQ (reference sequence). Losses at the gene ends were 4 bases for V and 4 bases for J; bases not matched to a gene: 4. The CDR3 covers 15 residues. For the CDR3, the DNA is TGTGCCAGCAGCTCCCGGGACAGGGGGTCAGATACGCAGTATTTT. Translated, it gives CASSSRDRGSDTQYF.

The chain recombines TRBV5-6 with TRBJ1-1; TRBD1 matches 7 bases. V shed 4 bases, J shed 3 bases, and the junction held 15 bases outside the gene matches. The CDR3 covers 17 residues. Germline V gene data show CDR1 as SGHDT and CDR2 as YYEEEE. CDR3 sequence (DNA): TGTGCCAGCAGCAACAGACAGGGAAGAGGTATGGACACTGAAGCTTTCTTT. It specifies CASSNRQGRGMDTEAFF.

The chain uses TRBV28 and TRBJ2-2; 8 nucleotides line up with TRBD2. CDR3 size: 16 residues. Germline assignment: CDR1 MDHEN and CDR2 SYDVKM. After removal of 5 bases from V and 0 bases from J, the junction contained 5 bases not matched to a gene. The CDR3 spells CASSPRLASNTGELFF. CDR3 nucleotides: TGTGCCAGCAGTCCAAGACTAGCGTCGAACACCGGGGAGCTGTTTTTT.

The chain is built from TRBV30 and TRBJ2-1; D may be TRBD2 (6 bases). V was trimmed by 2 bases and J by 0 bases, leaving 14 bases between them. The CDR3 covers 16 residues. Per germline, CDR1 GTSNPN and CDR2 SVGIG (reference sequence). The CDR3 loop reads CAWSMGLLGSYNEQFF. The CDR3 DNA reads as TGTGCCTGGAGTATGGGACTCCTGGGCTCCTACAATGAGCAGTTCTTC.

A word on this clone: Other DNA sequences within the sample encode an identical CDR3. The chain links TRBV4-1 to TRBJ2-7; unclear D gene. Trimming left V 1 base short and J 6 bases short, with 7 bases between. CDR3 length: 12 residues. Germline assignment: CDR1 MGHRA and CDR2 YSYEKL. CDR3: CASSQGGSEQYF. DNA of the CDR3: TGCGCCAGCAGCCAAGGGGGAAGCGAGCAGTACTTC.